The clone carrying this T cell receptor beta chain has a handful of counts. TCRdb passed the 5' RACE reads through MiXCR, listing each CDR3 protein once. The sample yields about 330,000 distinct CDR3 sequences, around 8.1% seen once. CDR1 SGHNT and CDR2 YYREEE come from the germline V gene (reference sequence). V was clipped by 4 bases and J by 3 bases; unmatched bases: 7. This CDR3 has 14 residues. This entry comes from a study of T cells after yellow fever vaccination. The TCR comes from a man younger than 35 who received the YFV17D yellow fever vaccine. The sequences come from PBMCs, collected 35 to 50 days after the first yellow fever vaccination. This sequence joins TRBV5-4 and TRBJ2-7; the match to TRBD1 covers 7 bases. The CDR3 DNA is TGTGCCAGCAGCCTAAGGGACAGAGACTACGAGCAGTACTTC. It specifies CASSLRDRDYEQYF.